Below, one TCR beta chain is given with its context. The antigen is not known. PCR primers comprised 60 Vbeta and 13 Jbeta primers. TCRdb's copy holds only in-frame clones and misses some; the assay was immunoSEQ multiplex PCR. The sample gives roughly 120,000 clones, under 90% of which show up once; less than 2.5% is in the top ten. This entry comes from a study of cytomegalovirus exposure and HLA in healthy donors. The study, taken as a whole, reports: Most TCRs appeared rarely, but some public TCRs recurred in many donors. Three CMV-associated chains proved CMV antigen-specific in vitro. The classifier reportedly diagnosed cytomegalovirus status with high sensitivity and specificity. The study had only CMV serostatus as immune exposure information.

This CDR3 has 14 amino acids. V was pared by 2 bases and J by 0 bases, with 9 bases between. Germline assignment: CDR1 SGHNT and CDR2 YYREEE (reference sequence). The chain employs TRBV5-4 and TRBJ2-7; TRBD2 is a possible D gene (6 bases). The material sequenced was PBMCs. This TCR was sampled from a woman aged 40 to 50 in good health and CMV-seronegative. The CDR3 region has the DNA TGTGCCAGCAGCTTTGGGGGGACCTCCTACGAGCAGTACTTC. Translation gives CASSFGGTSYEQYF.